This passage covers 6 T cell receptor beta chains from one sample sequenced in a study of shared clonotypes between healthy human individuals. Assay: immunoSEQ multiplex PCR; the TCRdb copy retains only in-frame clones and omits some. The table lists 2,500,000 or so clones, approximately 94% of them singletons. Sequences were obtained from naive CD4+ T cells sorted from blood. Subset noted: CD45RA+ positively selected. The receptors here all came from a man younger than 35 in good health.

The chain recombines TRBV4-3 with TRBJ1-1; D is unresolved. The V end lost 0 bases, the J end lost 5 bases, and 10 bases lay between the germline ends. Germline V gives CDR1 LGHNA, CDR2 YSLEER. The CDR3 loop spans 14 amino acids. The CDR3 sequence: CASSQEVGGTEAFF. CDR3 DNA: TGCGCCAGCAGCCAAGAGGTGGGCGGTACTGAAGCTTTCTTT.

This rearrangement joins TRBV10-3 to TRBJ2-3; TRBD1 aligns across 7 bases. Trimming took 6 bases from V and 2 from J; bases not matched to a gene: 14. The germline V gene has CDR1 ENHRY and CDR2 SYGVKD. The CDR3 totals 17 residues. DNA of the CDR3: TGTGCCATCAGGGGGAGTATAGAAGGGGGCCCCACAGATACGCAGTATTTT. Translation: CAIRGSIEGGPTDTQYF.

In its sample, this clone was seen a few times. The chain recombines TRBV27 with TRBJ2-3; possible D gene TRBD1, 5 bases. This CDR3 region has 11 residues. V was shortened by 6 bases and J by 4 bases, with 5 bases between the two germline ends. Germline V CDR1 and CDR2: MNHEY, SMNVEV (reference sequence). In DNA form, the CDR3 reads TGTGCCAGCAGGACAGCAGATACGCAGTATTTT. The encoded protein is CASRTADTQYF.

This chain joins TRBV7-2 and TRBJ1-1; no firm D call. In germline, CDR1 is SGHTA, CDR2 FQGNSA. The CDR3 is made up of 15 amino acids. Trimming cost V 5 bases and J 4 bases, with 17 bases left between them. CDR3 sequence (DNA): TGTGCCAGCAGCGTTCTCGGCTCGGCGGGCACTGAAGCTTTCTTT. It yields the protein CASSVLGSAGTEAFF.

The chain combines TRBV7-2 with TRBJ2-7; TRBD1 agrees at 9 bases. With V trimmed by 4 bases and J by 3 bases, 10 bases remained unmatched. CDR1 is SGHTA, CDR2 FQGNSA, per germline. The CDR3 loop spans 16 amino acids. The CDR3 DNA reads as TGTGCCAGCAGCTGGAGTGGGAGGACAGGGGACTACGAGCAGTACTTC. Translating gives CASSWSGRTGDYEQYF.

This clone was detected only once. This CDR3 is CASGEGGLNYEQYF. CDR3 bases: TGTGCCAGCGGGGAGGGAGGGCTCAACTACGAGCAGTACTTC. The V gene is TRBV10-3, the J gene TRBJ2-7; TRBD2 agrees at 7 bases. The CDR3 sequence is 14 residues long. The V segment lost 10 bases and the J segment 3 bases; nucleotides outside the gene matches: 12. Looked up from germline, CDR1 is ENHRY and CDR2 is SYGVKD.